The 29 T cell receptor beta chains below come from one sample, sequenced in a study of blood T cell repertoires in COVID-19. Profiling relied on immunoSEQ multiplex PCR, and the TCRdb table lists in-frame clones only, not all of them. The sample lists approximately 150,000 clones; approximately 91% were seen once. The sequenced sample was peripheral blood. Every receptor here comes from a man aged 18 to 29 with COVID-19, enrolled during active disease.

This chain links TRBV30 with TRBJ2-2, with 10 positions matching TRBD2. With V trimmed by 4 bases and J by 9 bases, 17 bases remained unmatched. Germline V gives CDR1 GTSNPN, CDR2 SVGIG (reference sequence). CDR3 length equals 17 residues. Here the CDR3 DNA reads TGTGCCTGGACCCCGGGACTAGCGTTTTTGGGGATCCGGGAGCTGTTTTTT. Translation gives CAWTPGLAFLGIRELFF.

The rearrangement uses TRBV11-2 and TRBJ2-6; weak D call: TRBD1 (6 bases). This CDR3 spans 18 amino acids. V was trimmed by 5 bases and J by 4 bases, leaving 21 bases between them. The V gene's germline CDR1 is SGHAT and CDR2 FQNNGV. CDR3 in amino acids: CASSTITGPATGANVLTF. The DNA of the CDR3 is TGTGCCAGCAGCACGATAACAGGGCCCGCCACCGGGGCCAACGTCCTGACTTTC.

This clone showed up just a few times. The chain carries TRBV9 and TRBJ2-1; TRBD2 aligns across 8 bases. With V trimmed by 3 bases and J by 4 bases, 6 bases remained unmatched. The CDR3 runs 15 residues. In germline, CDR1 is SGDLS, CDR2 YYNGEE. DNA for the CDR3: TGTGCCAGCAGCGCGGGAGGGGGACCGTACAATGAGCAGTTCTTC. Translated: CASSAGGGPYNEQFF.

The V gene is TRBV5-1, the J gene TRBJ2-1; 11 nucleotides align to TRBD2. The CDR3 runs 15 residues. CDR1 and CDR2 from the germline V gene are SGHRS and YFSETQ. Germline trimming cut 3 bases from V and 6 bases from J; bases unmatched to any gene: 5. The CDR3 loop is CASSWGLAVSNEQFF. The CDR3 DNA reads as TGCGCCAGCAGCTGGGGACTAGCGGTCTCCAATGAGCAGTTCTTC.

The J gene is TRBJ2-4, the V gene TRBV2; TRBD1 is a possible D gene (6 bases). The V gene's germline CDR1 is SNHLY and CDR2 FYNNEI. This CDR3 spans 14 amino acids. Trimming stripped 2 bases from V and 6 bases from J, with 11 bases between. CDR3 region: CASSETGLGNIQYF. Here the CDR3 DNA reads TGTGCCAGCAGTGAAACAGGGCTGGGAAACATTCAGTACTTC.

The chain couples TRBV5-4 to TRBJ2-2; D is perhaps TRBD1 (5 bases). Germline CDR1 and CDR2: SGHNT and YYREEE (reference sequence). Trimming took off 4 bases at V and 4 bases at J, with 17 bases between the two ends. The CDR3 has 16 amino acids. CDR3 nucleotide sequence: TGTGCCAGCAGCCCAGGAGCAGGGATGACCACCGGGGAGCTGTTTTTT. Amino acid sequence: CASSPGAGMTTGELFF.

The chain combines TRBV6-5 with TRBJ1-1, with TRBD1 identical over 8 bases. Germline CDR1 is MNHEY and CDR2 is SVGAGI. This CDR3 spans 16 amino acids. Losses at the gene ends were 3 bases for V and 2 bases for J; bases not matched to a gene: 8. CDR3 loop: CASSYRQGHINTEAFF. The DNA for the CDR3 is TGTGCCAGCAGTTATAGACAGGGGCATATAAACACTGAAGCTTTCTTT.

The CDR3 nucleotides are TGCGCCAGCAGCCAAGATAAGGTAGGAGCTAGCGGGAGGTTAAACAATGAGCAGTTCTTC. Its protein is CASSQDKVGASGRLNNEQFF. This chain links TRBV4-1 with TRBJ2-1, with 11 bases fitting TRBD2. V trimming: 0 bases; J trimming: 5 bases; junction bases outside the gene matches: 15. CDR3 length: 20 amino acids. Germline V gene data show CDR1 as MGHRA and CDR2 as YSYEKL.

CDR3 DNA sequence: TGTGCCAGTAGTGTTCCCCCCCCCAGATTGCCGAGCAGGGGAAATCAGCCCCAGCATTTT. Protein: CASSVPPPRLPSRGNQPQHF. The chain joins TRBV19 to TRBJ1-5; TRBD1 is a possible D gene (6 bases). Trimming pared 5 bases from V and 4 bases from J, leaving 30 bases between. The CDR3 runs to 20 residues. CDR1 LNHDA and CDR2 SQIVND come from the germline V gene (reference sequence).

This clone was counted once. This CDR3 is also generated by other DNA sequences in the sample. The chain is built from TRBV6-1 and TRBJ2-1, with TRBD2 matching over 8 bases. The CDR3 has 17 amino acids. CDR1 is MNHNS and CDR2 is SASEGT in the germline V gene. Trimming removed 4 bases from V and 6 bases from J; junction bases left unmatched: 14. The CDR3 loop is CASSVRLAGLNPNEQFF. CDR3 bases: TGTGCCAGCAGTGTCCGTTTAGCGGGGTTAAATCCCAATGAGCAGTTCTTC.

A few counts support this clone. The rearrangement uses TRBV30 and TRBJ1-2; 8 bases match TRBD1. The germline V gene encodes CDR1 GTSNPN and CDR2 SVGIG (reference sequence). V lost 4 bases to trimming and J lost 3 bases; unmatched junction nucleotides: 7. The CDR3 is made up of 14 amino acids. The DNA for the CDR3 is TGTGCCTGGACTCGAACAGGGGGGGACTATGGCTACACCTTC. This sequence encodes CAWTRTGGDYGYTF.

This clone was found once. This chain uses TRBV7-9 with TRBJ2-7; weak D call: TRBD1 (5 bases). The CDR3 has 13 amino acids. Germline lookup yields CDR1 SEHNR and CDR2 FQNEAQ (reference sequence). Trimming pared 5 bases from V and 1 base from J, leaving 9 bases between. CDR3 in DNA: TGTGCCAGCAGCCCCGGACATTCCTACGAGCAGTACTTC. Its protein is CASSPGHSYEQYF.

The rearrangement uses TRBV27 and TRBJ2-1, with 7 positions matching TRBD2. With V trimmed by 6 bases and J by 0 bases, 8 bases remained unmatched. Germline CDR1 reads MNHEY; CDR2 reads SMNVEV (reference sequence). CDR3 length: 16 amino acids. The DNA for the CDR3 is TGTGCCAGCAGCCAGACTAGCCTTAGCTCCTACAATGAGCAGTTCTTC. This encodes CASSQTSLSSYNEQFF.

The rearrangement links TRBV28 to TRBJ1-5; 7 bases line up with TRBD1. V was clipped by 2 bases and J by 0 bases; unmatched bases: 10. CDR1 and CDR2 (germline): MDHEN, SYDVKM. This CDR3 contains 18 residues. The CDR3 protein is CASSLRDRNNYSNQPQHF. The CDR3 nucleotides read TGTGCCAGCAGTTTAAGGGACAGAAATAATTATAGCAATCAGCCCCAGCATTTT. The full variable domain, in which reference TRBV28 and TRBJ1-5 provide the parts outside the CDR3, is DVKVTQSSRYLVKRTGEKVFLECVQDMDHENMFWYRQDPGLGLRLIYFSYDVKMKEKGDIPEGYSVSREKKERFSLILESASTNQTSMYLCASSLRDRNNYSNQPQHFGDGTRLSIL.

The CDR3 reads CASSQGRVNYEQYF. The CDR3 coding sequence is TGTGCCAGCAGCCAAGGGAGGGTTAACTACGAGCAGTACTTC. The chain links TRBV3-1 (or the pseudogene TRBV3-2) to TRBJ2-7; D might be TRBD2 (6 bases). The ends were cut back, 1 base at V and 3 bases at J, with 10 bases in the middle. This CDR3 region has 14 residues. Germline values: CDR1 LGHDT, CDR2 YNNKEL (reference sequence).

The chain links TRBV5-1 to TRBJ2-1; 9 nucleotides align to TRBD1. The CDR3 has 18 residues. Germline V gives CDR1 SGHRS, CDR2 YFSETQ. The V and J ends lost 0 bases and 2 bases, in that order; junction bases with no gene match: 9. The CDR3 nucleotides are TGCGCCAGCAGCTTGGCCAGAGGGACAGGGACGACCTACAATGAGCAGTTCTTC. Amino acids: CASSLARGTGTTYNEQFF.

Only a few counts were recorded for this clone. The chain employs TRBV6-5 and TRBJ2-7; 9 bases agree with TRBD1. Germline-derived CDR1 and CDR2 are MNHEY and SVGAGI. V lost 9 bases, J lost 2 bases, and 5 bases stayed unmatched. The CDR3 consists of 13 residues. CDR3 coding DNA: TGTGCCAGTCGGACAGGGGTCACCTACGAGCAGTACTTC. Translating it yields CASRTGVTYEQYF.

The V call is TRBV2, the J call TRBJ2-2; TRBD2 matches at 9 bases. J was trimmed by 6 bases and V by 6 bases; bases with no gene match: 23. The CDR3 extends over 20 amino acids. Germline CDR1 SNHLY, CDR2 FYNNEI. The CDR3 bases are TGTGCCAGCAGGGAGCCCCGGGGAGCGCGGGAGGGCCCCGGGGCCGGGGAGCTGTTTTTT. Translating it yields CASREPRGAREGPGAGELFF.

The CDR3 protein is CASSQTAMNTEAFF. The CDR3 bases are TGTGCCAGCAGTCAGACAGCTATGAACACTGAAGCTTTCTTT. The chain uses TRBV6-5 and TRBJ1-1, with D perhaps matching TRBD1 (5 bases). Trimming left V 5 bases short and J 0 bases short, with 10 bases between. CDR1 and CDR2 (germline): MNHEY, SVGAGI. The CDR3 extends over 14 amino acids.

In regard to this clone: The identical CDR3 is also encoded by other nucleotide sequences in the sample. The J gene is TRBJ2-7, the V gene TRBV5-1, with no clear D. The CDR3 is 13 amino acids. Germline CDR1 and CDR2: SGHRS and YFSETQ. Trimming left V 0 bases short and J 3 bases short, with 7 bases between. DNA for the CDR3: TGCGCCAGCAGCTTGGCAACGGGCTACGAGCAGTACTTC. Translation: CASSLATGYEQYF.

The chain combines TRBV7-2 with TRBJ2-3; 10 bases line up with TRBD1. The CDR3 covers 16 residues. CDR1 is SGHTA, CDR2 FQGNSA, per germline. V shed 5 bases, J shed 3 bases, and the junction held 8 bases outside the gene matches. CDR3 loop: CASSLGQGEMTDTQYF. CDR3 sequence (DNA): TGTGCCAGCAGCCTCGGACAGGGGGAAATGACAGATACGCAGTATTTT.

This clone was detected only once. The V call is TRBV11-2, the J call TRBJ1-2; unclear D gene. Trimming took off 7 bases at V and 8 bases at J, with 20 bases between the two ends. Germline CDR1 and CDR2: SGHAT and FQNNGV. The CDR3 covers 14 residues. CDR3 bases: TGTGCCAGCACGCTCGCGAGGCAGTCAATCGGCTACACCTTC. Amino acids: CASTLARQSIGYTF.

The chain joins TRBV9 to TRBJ2-7; D gene uncertain. The CDR3 has 14 residues. Germline lookup yields CDR1 SGDLS and CDR2 YYNGEE. The ends were cut back, 0 bases at V and 0 bases at J, with 7 bases in the middle. In DNA, the CDR3 is TGTGCCAGCAGCGTAGCTTCTAGCTCCTACGAGCAGTACTTC. Protein: CASSVASSSYEQYF.

The CDR3 loop reads CATSDGGRTYEQYF. CDR3 DNA sequence: TGTGCCACCAGTGACGGGGGTCGCACTTACGAGCAGTACTTC. This sequence joins TRBV24-1 and TRBJ2-7; perhaps TRBD2 as D (6 bases). Trimming left V 4 bases short and J 4 bases short, with 13 bases between. Germline loops: CDR1 KGHDR, CDR2 SFDVKD. This CDR3 is 14 amino acids long.

A word on this clone: The same CDR3 can be traced to other DNA sequences in this sample. The V gene is TRBV15, the J gene TRBJ1-3; maybe TRBD1 (6 bases). Germline CDR1 is LNHNV and CDR2 is YYDKDF (reference sequence). Between the trimmed V and J ends, which lost 0 bases and 1 base, there was a span of 7 bases. The CDR3 totals 15 residues. CDR3 nucleotides: TGTGCCACCAGCAGAGACAGGGGTTCTGGAAACACCATATATTTT. This translates into CATSRDRGSGNTIYF.

The V call is TRBV3-1 (or the pseudogene TRBV3-2), the J call TRBJ2-1; TRBD2 matches at 9 bases. The CDR3 runs to 14 residues. Losses at the gene ends were 5 bases for V and 10 bases for J; bases not matched to a gene: 9. CDR1 and CDR2 (germline): LGHDT, YNNKEL (reference sequence). CDR3 region: CASSASGAPGEQFF. The CDR3, as DNA: TGTGCCAGCAGCGCTAGCGGGGCCCCGGGGGAGCAGTTCTTC.

V gene TRBV9 combines with J gene TRBJ1-3; 8 bases fit TRBD1. Trimming cost V 3 bases and J 2 bases; bases outside gene matches: 4. The CDR3 contains 15 residues. Germline V gives CDR1 SGDLS, CDR2 YYNGEE. In nucleotides, the CDR3 is TGTGCCAGCAGCGCTGGGACAGGCGCTGGAAACACCATATATTTT. This translates into CASSAGTGAGNTIYF.

The chain couples TRBV18 to TRBJ2-7; possible D gene TRBD2, 6 bases. V was pared by 5 bases and J by 1 base, with 12 bases between. CDR3 length: 14 amino acids. The germline V gene encodes CDR1 KGHSH and CDR2 LQKENI. CDR3 amino acids: CASSGTVLSYEQYF. The CDR3 DNA reads TGTGCCAGCTCAGGGACTGTACTTTCCTACGAGCAGTACTTC.

This clone was counted a single time. The chain uses TRBV18 and TRBJ1-1; TRBD1 matches at 8 bases. J was trimmed by 7 bases and V by 3 bases; bases with no gene match: 7. Germline V gene data show CDR1 as KGHSH and CDR2 as LQKENI. The CDR3 is 14 amino acids. The CDR3 DNA reads TGTGCCAGCTCACCTTGGGACAGGCGGGTTGAAGCTTTCTTT. Translating gives CASSPWDRRVEAFF.